This T cell receptor beta chain came from a study of CXCR3-negative and CXCR3-positive naive CD8 T cells. Through 5' RACE with UMI labels, the TRB cDNA libraries were prepared. Reprocessing the 5' RACE reads, TCRdb reports a single entry for every CDR3 protein and omits DNA. Its table lists about 150,000 distinct CDR3 sequences. There are 14 residues in the CDR3. The V gene's germline CDR1 is SGHRS and CDR2 YFSETQ. As concerns this clonotype: Its target is not known.

Regarding the study as a whole: When CXCR3-positive naive cells were set against CXCR3-negative naive cells, the former had more hydrophobic TRB CDR3s.

This chain links TRBV5-1 with TRBJ2-7; with no DNA, the TCRdb D assignment of TRBD1 cannot be verified. The TCR was taken from a human donor in good health. Some clones in this sample may be carry-over from other donors' samples. Sequenced sample: naive CXCR3+ CD8+ T cells from blood. Noted subset: CD45RO-CCR7+CD27+CD95- naive CD8+ T cells expressing CXCR3 (TNR3+). CDR3 residues: CASSLVGGAYEQYF.